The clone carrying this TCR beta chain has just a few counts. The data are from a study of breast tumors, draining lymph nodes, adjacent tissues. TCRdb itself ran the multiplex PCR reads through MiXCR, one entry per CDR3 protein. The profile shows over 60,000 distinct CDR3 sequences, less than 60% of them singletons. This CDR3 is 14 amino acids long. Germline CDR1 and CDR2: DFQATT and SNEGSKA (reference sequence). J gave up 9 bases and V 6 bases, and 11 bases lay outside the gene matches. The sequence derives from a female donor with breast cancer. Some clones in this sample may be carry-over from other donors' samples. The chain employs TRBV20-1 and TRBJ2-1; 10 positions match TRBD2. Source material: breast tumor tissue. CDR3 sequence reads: CSAPGRTSGREQFF. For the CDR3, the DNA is TGCAGTGCCCCGGGGAGGACTAGCGGCCGTGAGCAGTTCTTC.